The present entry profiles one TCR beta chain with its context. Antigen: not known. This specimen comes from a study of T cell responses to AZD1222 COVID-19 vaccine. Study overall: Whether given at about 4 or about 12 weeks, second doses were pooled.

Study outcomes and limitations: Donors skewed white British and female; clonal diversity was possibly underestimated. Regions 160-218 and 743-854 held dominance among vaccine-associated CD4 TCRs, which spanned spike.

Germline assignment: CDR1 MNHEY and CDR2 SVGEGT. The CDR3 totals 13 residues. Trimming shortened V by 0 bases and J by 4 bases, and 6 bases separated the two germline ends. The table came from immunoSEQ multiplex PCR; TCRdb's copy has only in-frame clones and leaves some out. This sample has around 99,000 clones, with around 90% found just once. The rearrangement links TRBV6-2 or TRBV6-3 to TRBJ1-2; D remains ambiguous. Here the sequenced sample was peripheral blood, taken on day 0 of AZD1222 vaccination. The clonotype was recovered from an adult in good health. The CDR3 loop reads CASSYSSSYGYTF. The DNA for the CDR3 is TGTGCCAGCAGTTACTCTAGCAGCTATGGCTACACCTTC.